These T cell receptor beta chains were read from a single sample in a study of CD8 T cells in Susac syndrome. In TCRdb, the immunoSEQ multiplex PCR reads were re-called with MiXCR into one record per CDR3 protein. The table shows under 350,000 distinct CDR3 sequences, with approximately 90% occurring only once. Sample: CD4+ T cells from PBMCs. These receptors all come from a human donor with multiple sclerosis. The CDR3 runs from the conserved cysteine through the conserved F or W. The D gene is left open where the match is weak. Size is omitted from some rows. Given values are once, few, many or a class for expanded clones.

clone_size,d_call,j_call,v_call,cdr3_nt,cdr3_aa
NA,TRBD1,TRBJ1-1,TRBV3-1,TGTGCCAGCAAGGAGACAGGGCCTGCGGCTGAAGCTTTCTTT,CASKETGPAAEAFF
NA,TRBD2,TRBJ2-2,TRBV6-2/TRBV6-3,TGTGCCAGCAGGGGGACTAGCGGGAGAATGGGCACCGGGGAGCTGTTTTTT,CASRGTSGRMGTGELFF
NA,NA,TRBJ1-2,TRBV29-1,TGCAGCGTTTTCGGGACCCCAGGCTACACCTTC,CSVFGTPGYTF
NA,NA,TRBJ1-2,TRBV7-2,TGTGCCAGCAGCTTATCCGGATCCACGAAGGGGGGCTACACCTTC,CASSLSGSTKGGYTF
NA,NA,TRBJ2-2,TRBV7-3,TGTGCCAGCAGTAAAGGGACGGTGAACACCGGGGAGCTGTTTTTT,CASSKGTVNTGELFF
NA,TRBD1,TRBJ2-1,TRBV7-6,TGTGCCAGCAGCTTAGCGGGTTTAAGACAGGGTGGTGGGAATGAGCAGTTCTTC,CASSLAGLRQGGGNEQFF
NA,TRBD1,TRBJ2-3,TRBV20-1,TGCAGTGCTAGGATCTGGACAGGGGGAACAGATACGCAGTATTTT,CSARIWTGGTDTQYF
NA,TRBD2,TRBJ2-2,TRBV5-1,TGTGCCAGCAGCCCGTTAGCGGGGGGGAACACCGGGGAGCTGTTTTTT,CASSPLAGGNTGELFF
NA,TRBD2,TRBJ2-7,TRBV11-2,TGTGCCAGCAGCCAACTACTAGCGGGTATTGTTTACGAGCAGTACTTC,CASSQLLAGIVYEQYF
NA,NA,TRBJ1-6,TRBV14,TGTGCCAGCAGCCAAGAGGGTCAGGGGAGAGGTTCACCCCTCCACTTT,CASSQEGQGRGSPLHF
NA,TRBD1,TRBJ2-2,TRBV7-3,TGTGCCAGCAGCTTAACGGGACAGACGAACACCGGGGAGCTGTTTTTT,CASSLTGQTNTGELFF
once,NA,TRBJ2-1,TRBV7-6,TGTGCCAGCAGCTTATCTCCTAGGTCCTACAATGAGCAGTTCTTC,CASSLSPRSYNEQFF
NA,TRBD2,TRBJ2-7,TRBV20-1,TGCAGTGCTAGAGACAACCCGCGGGGGGGAGACGAGCAGTACTTC,CSARDNPRGGDEQYF
NA,NA,TRBJ2-6,TRBV27,TGTGCCAGCAGGACTACCGGGGCCAACGTCCTGACTTTC,CASRTTGANVLTF
NA,NA,TRBJ2-7,TRBV5-1,TGCGCCAGCAGCCATCGAGGCAGGGGCCACCTAGATTCGGAGCAGTACTTC,CASSHRGRGHLDSEQYF
few,NA,TRBJ2-5,TRBV20-1,TGCAGTGCTAGAGTTTTGGAGACCCAGTACTTC,CSARVLETQYF
once,NA,TRBJ2-5,TRBV27,TGTGCCAGCAGTTTACGCCGGGGGTTACAAGAGACCCAGTACTTC,CASSLRRGLQETQYF
few,NA,TRBJ2-2,TRBV7-9,TGTGCCAGCACGGTGGGTCCGGGGGAGAGCACCGGGGAGCTGTTTTTT,CASTVGPGESTGELFF